A single sample gave rise to the 25 T cell receptor beta chains below, sequenced in a study of cytomegalovirus exposure and HLA in healthy donors. The PCR made use of 60 Vbeta and 13 Jbeta primers. Libraries were prepared by immunoSEQ multiplex PCR; TCRdb keeps only in-frame clonotypes and omits some of them. The sample includes around 80,000 clones, approximately 60% of them seen just once. Sequences were obtained from PBMCs. The receptors come from a male donor in good health and CMV-seropositive.

The chain couples TRBV28 to TRBJ2-3; 8 bases match TRBD2. J was trimmed by 2 bases and V by 11 bases; bases with no gene match: 18. The length of the CDR3 is 17 residues. Germline CDR1 MDHEN, CDR2 SYDVKM. CDR3 sequence: CACAGRGGRMITDTQYF. CDR3 sequence (DNA): TGTGCCTGCGCGGGACGGGGGGGCCGGATGATCACAGATACGCAGTATTTT.

V and J are TRBV18 and TRBJ2-5; TRBD2 aligns across 11 bases. The CDR3 has 21 amino acids. V shed 2 bases, J shed 0 bases, and the junction held 17 bases outside the gene matches. From germline, CDR1 is KGHSH and CDR2 LQKENI. CDR3 sequence (DNA): TGTGCCAGCTCACCAAAGTGGAAGGTGCTAGCGGGGGGCTCTTACCAAGAGACCCAGTACTTC. This codes for CASSPKWKVLAGGSYQETQYF.

This clone was counted only a few times. The chain has TRBV9 and TRBJ1-2, with 11 positions matching TRBD1. The length of the CDR3 is 15 residues. Per the germline V gene, CDR1 is SGDLS and CDR2 is YYNGEE. The junction had 7 bases not matched to a gene; V was cut back by 3 bases and J by 6 bases. The CDR3 DNA follows: TGTGCCAGCAGCGCCCGGGACAGGGGGGTGGATGGCTACACCTTC. This sequence encodes CASSARDRGVDGYTF. Supplemented by reference TRBV9 and TRBJ1-2, the full variable domain reads DSGVTQTPKHLITATGQRVTLRCSPRSGDLSVYWYQQSLDQGLQFLIQYYNGEERAKGNILERFSAQQFPDLHSELNLSSLELGDSALYFCASSARDRGVDGYTFGSGTRLTVV.

This sequence joins TRBV30 and TRBJ2-5, with TRBD1 matching 11 bases. Near its end, the DNA agrees better with TRBJ2-7, so the J call may be wrong. Germline values: CDR1 GTSNPN, CDR2 SVGIG (reference sequence). The CDR3 runs 14 residues. The CDR3 sequence: CAWSIGQGASEQYF. The CDR3 DNA reads as TGTGCCTGGAGCATAGGACAGGGGGCGTCCGAGCAGTACTTC.

The CDR3 spells CASSREARETQYF. CDR3 nucleotide sequence: TGTGCCAGCAGTCGAGAGGCGAGGGAGACCCAGTACTTC. The chain employs TRBV6-1 and TRBJ2-5; no reliable D call. Germline CDR1 is MNHNS and CDR2 is SASEGT. V dropped 5 bases and J dropped 5 bases, with 12 bases sitting between them. The CDR3 covers 13 residues.

CDR3 in amino acids: CASSPTTVTYEQYF. For the CDR3, the DNA is TGTGCCAGCAGTCCCACGACAGTTACCTACGAGCAGTACTTC. This chain uses TRBV25-1 with TRBJ2-5; TRBD1 might be the D (5 bases). TRBJ2-7 matches the DNA end more closely, so the J call is doubtful. Germline CDR1 and CDR2: MGHDK and SYGVNS. This CDR3 spans 14 amino acids.

The chain joins TRBV7-9 to TRBJ2-1; 8 positions match TRBD2. Unmatched junction bases numbered 8, after V lost 3 bases and J lost 10 bases. Germline assignment: CDR1 SEHNR and CDR2 FQNEAQ (reference sequence). This CDR3 region has 14 residues. The DNA of the CDR3 is TGTGCCAGCAGCTTCAGCGGGGGAGGACGGGAGCAGTTCTTC. The encoded protein is CASSFSGGGREQFF.

This clone appeared once. The rearrangement joins TRBV7-6 to TRBJ1-5; D remains unclear. V lost 4 bases, J lost 6 bases, and 10 bases lay in between. From germline, CDR1 is SGHVS and CDR2 FNYEAQ. The CDR3 extends over 13 amino acids. The CDR3 region is CASSSYSSQPQHF. The CDR3 DNA reads TGTGCCAGCAGCTCGTATTCGAGTCAGCCCCAGCATTTT.

J is TRBJ1-4 and V is TRBV2; D remains unclear. From germline, CDR1 is SNHLY and CDR2 FYNNEI. There are 14 residues in the CDR3. Trimming cost V 0 bases and J 8 bases, with 10 bases left between them. The CDR3 sequence is CASSEAPGGEKLFF. DNA of the CDR3: TGTGCCAGCAGTGAAGCGCCAGGCGGGGAAAAACTGTTTTTT.

This clone has only a few counts. This chain connects TRBV6-6 to TRBJ2-1, with 9 bases matching TRBD1. CDR3 length equals 16 residues. Germline V gene data show CDR1 as MNHNY and CDR2 as SVGAGI (reference sequence). The ends lost 0 bases at V and 3 bases at J; junction bases unmatched: 3. CDR3 nucleotide sequence: TGTGCCAGCAGTTACTCAAACAGGGGGCACTACAATGAGCAGTTCTTC. This gives the protein CASSYSNRGHYNEQFF.

Concerning this clone itself: This likely comes from a read error, as the CDR3 has no conserved phenylalanine or tryptophan at its end. The CDR3 nucleotides are TGTGCCAGCAGACCGGACAGGGCTAATTCACCCCTCCACTTG. Residues: CASRPDRANSPLHL. The chain recombines TRBV9 with TRBJ1-6, with 8 bases identical to TRBD1. Germline assignment: CDR1 SGDLS and CDR2 YYNGEE. This CDR3 spans 14 amino acids. V lost 5 bases to trimming and J lost 6 bases; unmatched junction nucleotides: 4.

There are a few counts of this clone. The V and J genes are TRBV5-1 and TRBJ2-7; 13 nucleotides match TRBD2. The CDR3 contains 14 residues. The germline V gene has CDR1 SGHRS and CDR2 YFSETQ. V was clipped by 3 bases and J by 7 bases; unmatched bases: 4. The CDR3 DNA reads as TGCGCCAGCAGCTCCGGACTAGCGGGGGAAGAGCAGTACTTC. Amino acid sequence: CASSSGLAGEEQYF. Together with reference TRBV5-1 and TRBJ2-7, the CDR3 gives the full variable domain: KAGVTQTPRYLIKTRGQQVTLSCSPISGHRSVSWYQQTPGQGLQFLFEYFSETQRNKGNFPGRFSGRQFSNSRSEMNVSTLELGDSALYLCASSSGLAGEEQYFGPGTRLTVT.

Concerning this clone itself: The junction shows a germline mismatch at one end, possibly a read error. The chain uses TRBV30 and TRBJ2-7; the match to TRBD2 covers 10 bases. There are 14 residues in the CDR3. Germline V lookup: CDR1 GTSNPN, CDR2 SVGIG (reference sequence). Here the CDR3 reads CAWSGGLARYEQHF. CDR3 coding DNA: TGTGCCTGGAGTGGGGGACTAGCGAGATACGAGCAGCACTTC.

The rearrangement joins TRBV2 to TRBJ1-4; D perhaps matches TRBD1 (6 bases). CDR3 size: 14 residues. Germline CDR1 SNHLY, CDR2 FYNNEI. V shed 3 bases and J shed 1 base, with 6 bases lying between them. CDR3 loop: CASSETGTNEKLFF. The CDR3 region has the DNA TGTGCCAGCAGTGAGACAGGAACTAATGAAAAACTGTTTTTT.

V gene TRBV7-9 combines with J gene TRBJ1-1, with a tentative D call TRBD1 (6 bases). CDR1 and CDR2 (germline): SEHNR, FQNEAQ (reference sequence). This CDR3 is 15 amino acids long. The germline V and J ends were trimmed by 1 base and 4 bases, with 13 bases remaining between them. This CDR3 is CASSLVGQGGTEAFF. In nucleotides, the CDR3 is TGTGCCAGCAGCTTAGTAGGGCAAGGGGGCACTGAAGCTTTCTTT.

In the case of this clone: Distinct nucleotide sequences in the sample also encode this CDR3. J is TRBJ2-1 and V is TRBV29-1, with 12 positions matching TRBD2. In germline, CDR1 is SQVTM, CDR2 ANQGSEA. V lost 0 bases to trimming and J lost 15 bases; unmatched junction nucleotides: 9. CDR3 size: 14 residues. The CDR3 loop reads CSVEDSTSGRFRFF. The CDR3 DNA reads TGCAGCGTTGAAGATTCCACTAGCGGGAGGTTTCGGTTCTTC.

This CDR3 reads CASSPGQQNTEAFF. The CDR3 coding sequence is TGTGCCAGCTCACCGGGACAGCAGAACACTGAAGCTTTCTTT. The chain is built from TRBV18 and TRBJ1-1, with 7 bases that match TRBD1. This CDR3 comprises 14 residues. The V gene's germline CDR1 is KGHSH and CDR2 LQKENI. The V segment lost 3 bases and the J segment 1 base; nucleotides outside the gene matches: 2.

This clone was seen more than once but under ten times. The chain carries TRBV19 and TRBJ1-2, with D maybe TRBD1 (5 bases). V lost 6 bases and J 5 bases, leaving 16 bases between the germline ends. The V gene's germline CDR1 is LNHDA and CDR2 SQIVND (reference sequence). This CDR3 spans 14 amino acids. The CDR3 DNA reads TGTGCCAGTAGGCAGGGAAGACTTGGGTATGGCTACACCTTC. This codes for CASRQGRLGYGYTF.

This chain uses TRBV4-2 with TRBJ2-7; D remains ambiguous. The ends were cut back, 2 bases at V and 3 bases at J, with 14 bases in the middle. The CDR3 spans 15 residues. The germline gives CDR1 LGHNA, CDR2 YNFKEQ. The CDR3: CASSQSPLSGYEQYF. The CDR3 DNA reads TGTGCCAGCAGCCAAAGCCCCCTTTCTGGCTACGAGCAGTACTTC.

The V gene is TRBV6-4, the J gene TRBJ1-2; D unclear. CDR1 is MRHNA, CDR2 SNTAGT, per germline. V was clipped by 10 bases and J by 0 bases, with 12 bases between them. This CDR3 contains 13 residues. The CDR3 loop is CATSAGPNYGYTF. In DNA, the CDR3 is TGTGCCACCTCGGCGGGCCCTAACTATGGCTACACCTTC.

This chain joins TRBV5-4 and TRBJ2-7; possibly TRBD2 for D (5 bases). The CDR3 length is 15 residues. Trimming removed 4 bases from V and 3 bases from J, with 17 bases in between. Germline V gives CDR1 SGHNT, CDR2 YYREEE (reference sequence). Here the CDR3 DNA reads TGTGCCAGCAGCCATACTCCCAGCGGTTACTACGAGCAGTACTTC. This translates into CASSHTPSGYYEQYF.

Only a few counts were recorded for this clone. V is TRBV28 and J is TRBJ1-1, with TRBD1 matching 9 bases. The CDR3 loop spans 17 amino acids. Per the germline V gene, CDR1 is MDHEN and CDR2 is SYDVKM. J gave up 5 bases and V 1 base, and 11 bases lay outside the gene matches. The DNA for the CDR3 is TGTGCCAGCAGTTTATTGGGGCAGGGACAGGGAAGGACTGAAGCTTTCTTT. This codes for CASSLLGQGQGRTEAFF.

The CDR3 DNA is TGTGCCAGCAGCGGACGCAGGGGGAAAGGGACTGAAGCTTTCTTT. It translates to CASSGRRGKGTEAFF. The chain recombines TRBV21-1 with TRBJ1-1; the table names TRBD1, a call not compared with the DNA. TRBV21-1 is reported as a pseudogene. This CDR3 has 15 amino acids.

This sequence joins TRBV11-1 and TRBJ2-7; 8 bases match TRBD1. This CDR3 region has 14 residues. The trim removed 2 bases at V and 7 bases at J, leaving 7 bases unmatched. Per germline, CDR1 SGHAT and CDR2 FQDESV (reference sequence). The CDR3 DNA follows: TGTGCCAGCAGCTTAAGACAGGGGTTGTATGAGCAGTACTTC. Its translation: CASSLRQGLYEQYF. The variable domain in full, with the rest retrieved from reference TRBV11-1 and TRBJ2-7, is EAEVAQSPRYKITEKSQAVAFWCDPISGHATLYWYRQILGQGPELLVQFQDESVVDDSQLPKDRFSAERLKGVDSTLKIQPAELGDSAMYLCASSLRQGLYEQYFGPGTRLTVT.

The rearrangement links TRBV4-3 to TRBJ2-1, with 7 bases fitting TRBD1. Germline CDR1 reads LGHNA; CDR2 reads YSLEER. V gave up 4 bases and J gave up 10 bases; unmatched junction bases: 10. This CDR3 region has 14 residues. The CDR3 loop reads CASSLDRAVREQFF. In DNA form, the CDR3 reads TGCGCCAGCAGCCTTGACAGGGCAGTTCGCGAGCAGTTCTTC.